This T cell receptor beta chain was found in a study of blood T cells in healthy people across ages. Germline V gene lookup returns CDR1 MNHEY and CDR2 SVGAGI. V lost 2 bases to trimming and J lost 5 bases, with 16 bases between them. CDR3 length equals 15 residues. Primed by a sample-barcoded 5' primer and a J-beta primer mix, a second PCR proceeded for about 6 to 11 cycles. TCRdb re-analysed the 5' RACE reads in MiXCR, keeping a single row per CDR3 protein. Here the sample spans 1 million or so distinct CDR3 sequences, around 25% being singletons. The data also belong to a second study, concerning T cells of mothers and their children. That paper states: Three healthy Caucasian mothers gave samples, and so did their six children. cDNA was synthesized from all extracted RNA at roughly 1.6 ug per reaction. Among related mother-child pairs, overlap was slightly higher than in unrelated pairs, though not significantly. Detection yielded no persistent microchimeric T cell clones.

Sequenced sample: blood. The chain links TRBV6-5 to TRBJ2-7, with D maybe TRBD2 (6 bases). This clonotype was sampled from a girl aged 2 to 9 in good health. The CDR3 loop is CASSYGTLSNHEQYF. CDR3 bases: TGTGCCAGCAGTTACGGGACTCTTTCGAACCACGAGCAGTACTTC.